This T cell receptor beta chain was found in a study of blood T cell repertoires in COVID-19. At the level of the study: T cells, B-cell-depleted T cells, or PBMCs provided the cDNA or gDNA that served as material.

Germline V lookup: CDR1 MNHEY, CDR2 SMNVEV (reference sequence). The CDR3 loop spans 14 amino acids. Unmatched junction bases numbered 6, after V lost 4 bases and J lost 5 bases. TCRdb's copy holds only in-frame clones and misses some; the assay was immunoSEQ multiplex PCR. The sample lists roughly 160,000 clones; under 90% were seen once. What the recovered Cohort 3 donors had was two negative PCRs, clearance, or symptom resolution. V gene TRBV27 combines with J gene TRBJ1-1, with 8 bases fitting TRBD1. This sequence was found in a man aged 55 to 70 who had recovered from COVID-19. The sequencing input was PBMCs or T cells enriched from blood (not recorded which). CDR3 DNA sequence: TGTGCCAGCAGTTCGGACAGGGTGGGAACTGAAGCTTTCTTT. Translated: CASSSDRVGTEAFF.